This TCR beta chain was identified during a study of PD-1 blockade in classical Hodgkin lymphoma. To note about this clone: Its specificity is not known.

General study findings and limits: Later analyses included only patients treated at least 1 year post-ASCT.

Assay: immunoSEQ multiplex PCR; the TCRdb copy retains only in-frame clones and omits some. The table shows 120,000 to 150,000 clones, with under 85% occurring only once. Patients all relapsed after autologous stem cell transplantation, and there was variation in brentuximab vedotin exposure. Germline V gene data show CDR1 as SEHNR and CDR2 as FQNEAQ (reference sequence). The CDR3 runs 16 residues. Trimming cost V 3 bases and J 2 bases, with 14 bases left between them. The sample consisted of peripheral blood mononuclear cells (PBMCs), taken before the second cycle of nivolumab. The sequence was obtained from a human donor with classical Hodgkin lymphoma. V and J are TRBV7-9 and TRBJ2-1; D is perhaps TRBD1 or TRBD2 (5 bases each). Here the CDR3 reads CASSLERGRPYNEQFF. The CDR3 DNA is TGTGCCAGCAGCTTGGAACGGGGCAGGCCCTACAATGAGCAGTTCTTC.